The 25 T cell receptor beta chains given below trace back to one sample, sequenced in a study of T cells in Graves' hyperthyroidism and ophthalmopathy. RNA transcripts yielded amplified TCR beta CDR3 regions. The TCR CDR3 was amplified in a first-round RT-PCR using the HTBI primer set. Using its own MiXCR run on the multiplex PCR reads, TCRdb lists one record per CDR3 protein. Of around 340,000 distinct CDR3 sequences listed, 17% are singletons. Sample: blood. The receptors here all came from a woman in her 30s with Graves' hyperthyroidism that later progressed to Graves' ophthalmopathy.

This clonotype was counted at least ten times. This chain connects TRBV12-3 or TRBV12-4 to TRBJ2-1, with D possibly matching TRBD2 (5 bases). The CDR3 spans 15 residues. Between the trimmed V and J ends, which lost 5 bases and 7 bases, there was a span of 18 bases. The DNA of the CDR3 is TGTGCCAGCAGTGAAGAAGGAGGACTGCAAAATGAGCAGTTCTTC. Translated, it gives CASSEEGGLQNEQFF.

The gene calls are TRBV6-1 and TRBJ2-2; 9 positions match TRBD1. V lost 4 bases to trimming and J lost 3 bases; unmatched junction nucleotides: 3. The germline V gene encodes CDR1 MNHNS and CDR2 SASEGT. The CDR3 runs to 15 residues. CDR3 nucleotide sequence: TGTGCCAGCAGTGGGGGGACAGGGTACACCGGGGAGCTGTTTTTT. This gives the protein CASSGGTGYTGELFF.

The chain is built from TRBV27 and TRBJ2-2, with 9 bases that match TRBD1. The V gene end was trimmed by 5 bases and the J gene end by 6 bases; junction bases not matched to a gene: 10. The germline V gene encodes CDR1 MNHEY and CDR2 SMNVEV (reference sequence). This CDR3 has 16 residues. The CDR3 nucleotides are TGTGCCAGCAGTCCGACAGGGGGTACCAGCTCCGGGGAGCTGTTTTTT. Translated: CASSPTGGTSSGELFF.

This clonotype appeared a single time. A much more abundant neighbour one base away suggests this may be a read error. The rearrangement links TRBV29-1 to TRBJ2-3; TRBD1 matches at 8 bases. The V gene's germline CDR1 is SQVTM and CDR2 ANQGSEA. CDR3 length equals 14 residues. Losses at the gene ends were 8 bases for V and 1 base for J; bases not matched to a gene: 8. The CDR3, as DNA: TGCAGCCCGACGACAGGGGAAGGCACAGATACGCAGTATTTT. Protein: CSPTTGEGTDTQYF.

In this sample, this clonotype turned up many times. V usage is TRBV7-6 and J usage is TRBJ2-5, with 11 bases matching TRBD2. This CDR3 contains 16 residues. Germline lookup yields CDR1 SGHVS and CDR2 FNYEAQ. V gave up 3 bases and J gave up 1 base; unmatched junction bases: 4. The CDR3 loop is CASSFPTSGTQETQYF. CDR3 nucleotide sequence: TGTGCCAGCAGCTTTCCGACTAGCGGGACCCAAGAGACCCAGTACTTC.

This clonotype was observed at least ten times. This chain joins TRBV11-2 and TRBJ2-7; possibly TRBD1 for D (7 bases). The length of the CDR3 is 14 residues. The V gene lost 5 bases and the J gene lost 3 bases, with 14 bases spanning the gap. Germline V gene lookup returns CDR1 SGHAT and CDR2 FQNNGV. The CDR3 DNA sequence: TGTGCCAGCAGCCAGGGGGGCAGTTTCTACGAGCAGTACTTC. Its translation: CASSQGGSFYEQYF.

This clonotype was found many times. V gene TRBV11-2 combines with J gene TRBJ1-1; 9 nucleotides line up with TRBD1. This CDR3 region has 13 residues. V gave up 5 bases and J gave up 5 bases; unmatched junction bases: 3. Germline V gene lookup returns CDR1 SGHAT and CDR2 FQNNGV. The CDR3 sequence is CASSPDRGTEAFF. The DNA for the CDR3 is TGTGCCAGCAGCCCGGACAGGGGAACTGAAGCTTTCTTT.

This clonotype was seen repeatedly, ten times or more. This sequence joins TRBV5-5 and TRBJ2-5; D uncertain. The length of the CDR3 is 13 residues. CDR1 and CDR2 from the germline V gene are SGHKS and YYEKEE (reference sequence). With 2 bases removed from V and 4 bases from J, the gap between germline ends came to 9 bases. CDR3 coding DNA: TGTGCCAGCAGCTTCCCCGGTAGAGAGACCCAGTACTTC. This encodes CASSFPGRETQYF.

This clonotype was detected a few times. The rearrangement uses TRBV20-1 and TRBJ1-5, with a weak D call TRBD1 (5 bases). The V gene lost 3 bases and the J gene lost 4 bases, with 10 bases spanning the gap. This CDR3 comprises 13 residues. Germline V gene sequence: CDR1 DFQATT, CDR2 SNEGSKA (reference sequence). In nucleotides, the CDR3 is TGCAGTGCTAGGAGGACAATAAATCAGCCCCAGCATTTT. Protein product: CSARRTINQPQHF.

This clonotype was observed a handful of times. The chain links TRBV11-2 to TRBJ1-6; no firm D call. With 0 bases removed from V and 3 bases from J, the gap between germline ends came to 9 bases. The V gene's germline CDR1 is SGHAT and CDR2 FQNNGV. This CDR3 is 16 amino acids long. CDR3 sequence (DNA): TGTGCCAGCAGCTTAGAGTACAGTATCTATAATTCACCCCTCCACTTT. Protein product: CASSLEYSIYNSPLHF.

This clonotype was counted ten times or more. V and J are TRBV2 and TRBJ2-5; a weak D match, TRBD1 (6 bases). Germline CDR1 is SNHLY and CDR2 is FYNNEI. Trimming removed 4 bases from V and 2 bases from J, with 11 bases in between. This CDR3 is 14 amino acids long. The CDR3 region is CASSGDNGQETQYF. In DNA, the CDR3 is TGTGCCAGCAGTGGGGACAATGGTCAAGAGACCCAGTACTTC.

A word on this clonotype: A read error is possible here, since a much larger clone lies one base away. V and J are TRBV2 and TRBJ2-3; 9 nucleotides align to TRBD2. The CDR3 is made up of 15 amino acids. Per the germline V gene, CDR1 is SNHLY and CDR2 is FYNNEI. DNA of the CDR3: TGTGCCAGCAGTGAGGAGCGGGGGGCCACAGTTACGCAGTATTTT. Its translation is CASSEERGATVTQYF.

This clonotype was detected only a few times. V is TRBV11-2 and J is TRBJ2-2; no firm D call. V shed 5 bases and J shed 0 bases, with 7 bases lying between them. Germline CDR1 SGHAT, CDR2 FQNNGV. The CDR3 has 14 amino acids. The CDR3 DNA is TGTGCCAGCAGCCAAATTTCGAACACCGGGGAGCTGTTTTTT. Translating gives CASSQISNTGELFF.

This clonotype was counted between two and nine times. The chain links TRBV4-1 to TRBJ2-7; D is undetermined. The CDR3 consists of 14 residues. V was clipped by 0 bases and J by 3 bases, with 9 bases between them. The germline gives CDR1 MGHRA, CDR2 YSYEKL. DNA for the CDR3: TGCGCCAGCAGCCAAGATCATAAGTTCTACGAGCAGTACTTC. Residues: CASSQDHKFYEQYF.

In this sample, this clonotype turned up many times. The V call is TRBV19, the J call TRBJ1-2; no definite D call. CDR1 LNHDA and CDR2 SQIVND come from the germline V gene (reference sequence). Trimming left V 7 bases short and J 4 bases short, with 16 bases between. The CDR3 contains 14 residues. CDR3 DNA: TGTGCCAGTACCCCTCCGCCGGGGTTCTATGGCTACACCTTC. This encodes CASTPPPGFYGYTF.

This clonotype was recorded at least ten times. V gene TRBV27 combines with J gene TRBJ2-6, with 8 bases fitting TRBD1. The CDR3 runs 19 residues. The germline V gene has CDR1 MNHEY and CDR2 SMNVEV (reference sequence). The ends lost 4 bases at V and 2 bases at J; junction bases unmatched: 13. The CDR3 DNA is TGTGCCAGCAGTTCCATCCCGGGACAGGTACCCCCTGGGGCCAACGTCCTGACTTTC. Translating it yields CASSSIPGQVPPGANVLTF.

This clonotype was found a few times. The chain is built from TRBV7-9 and TRBJ2-3, with D unclear. The V gene's germline CDR1 is SEHNR and CDR2 FQNEAQ (reference sequence). CDR3 length: 15 residues. V was trimmed by 5 bases and J by 1 base, leaving 13 bases between them. CDR3 sequence reads: CASSPLDLGTDTQYF. The CDR3 bases are TGTGCCAGCAGCCCTCTGGACCTGGGCACAGATACGCAGTATTTT.

This clonotype came up many times. The rearrangement links TRBV3-1 to TRBJ2-1; the D gene is possibly TRBD2 (6 bases). The CDR3 is 19 amino acids. The V and J ends lost 0 bases and 3 bases respectively, with 21 bases between them. Germline lookup yields CDR1 LGHDT and CDR2 YNNKEL (reference sequence). CDR3 sequence: CASSQERLTSRNHYNEQFF. The CDR3 DNA reads as TGTGCCAGCAGCCAAGAACGGTTAACTAGCCGAAACCACTACAATGAGCAGTTCTTC.

In this sample, this clonotype turned up many times. This chain connects TRBV7-9 to TRBJ1-1, with a possible D match to TRBD1 (5 bases). CDR1 and CDR2 (germline): SEHNR, FQNEAQ (reference sequence). Trimming left V 5 bases short and J 2 bases short, with 9 bases between. There are 13 residues in the CDR3. CDR3 in DNA: TGTGCCAGCAGCGACAGTGTAAACACTGAAGCTTTCTTT. Translating it yields CASSDSVNTEAFF.

V usage is TRBV27 and J usage is TRBJ1-5; D remains unclear. The V end lost 2 bases, the J end lost 7 bases, and 18 bases lay between the germline ends. The CDR3 runs 16 residues. CDR1 MNHEY and CDR2 SMNVEV come from the germline V gene (reference sequence). Here the CDR3 reads CASSLVGPGSQQPQHF. DNA for the CDR3: TGTGCCAGCAGTTTAGTTGGGCCAGGTTCTCAACAGCCCCAGCATTTT.

This clonotype has ten or more counts. CDR3 loop: CASSYSELAGETQYF. CDR3 nucleotide sequence: TGTGCCAGCAGTTACTCGGAACTAGCAGGAGAGACCCAGTACTTC. This chain uses TRBV6-5 with TRBJ2-5, with D tentatively TRBD2 (6 bases). This CDR3 is 15 amino acids long. The V and J ends lost 0 bases and 4 bases respectively, with 12 bases between them. Germline V gene sequence: CDR1 MNHEY, CDR2 SVGAGI.

The table lists this clonotype with a few counts. This sequence joins TRBV5-1 and TRBJ1-2; D possibly corresponds to TRBD1 (5 bases). The germline V gene encodes CDR1 SGHRS and CDR2 YFSETQ. The CDR3 loop spans 12 amino acids. V dropped 3 bases and J dropped 4 bases, with 7 bases sitting between them. Here the CDR3 reads CASSSRGYGYTF. The CDR3 bases are TGCGCCAGCAGCTCGAGGGGCTATGGCTACACCTTC.

This rearrangement joins TRBV6-2 or TRBV6-3 to TRBJ1-6; 12 positions agree with TRBD1. V lost 5 bases and J lost 14; bases outside the gene matches: 7. This CDR3 spans 14 amino acids. Germline V gene lookup returns CDR1 MNHEY and CDR2 SVGEGT. The chain's CDR3 is CASSRDRGLEALHF. The CDR3, as DNA: TGTGCCAGCAGTCGGGACAGGGGGCTGGAGGCCCTCCACTTT.

This clonotype was observed at least ten times. The chain employs TRBV20-1 and TRBJ2-3; no clear D. Germline loops: CDR1 DFQATT, CDR2 SNEGSKA (reference sequence). The CDR3 is 16 residues long. V was trimmed by 2 bases and J by 8 bases, leaving 23 bases between them. The CDR3: CSARKELPSRLGTQYF. Written as DNA, the CDR3 is TGCAGTGCTAGAAAGGAGCTTCCCTCCCGGCTCGGTACGCAGTATTTT.

This clonotype was counted at least ten times. This chain links TRBV4-1 with TRBJ2-7; D is uncertain. Germline CDR1 reads MGHRA; CDR2 reads YSYEKL. The CDR3 is 16 amino acids. V lost 2 bases to trimming and J lost 2 bases, with 16 bases between them. The CDR3 coding sequence is TGCGCCAGCAGCCAACTCGCCCGGCGGCAGACCTACGAGCAGTACTTC. Encoded protein: CASSQLARRQTYEQYF.